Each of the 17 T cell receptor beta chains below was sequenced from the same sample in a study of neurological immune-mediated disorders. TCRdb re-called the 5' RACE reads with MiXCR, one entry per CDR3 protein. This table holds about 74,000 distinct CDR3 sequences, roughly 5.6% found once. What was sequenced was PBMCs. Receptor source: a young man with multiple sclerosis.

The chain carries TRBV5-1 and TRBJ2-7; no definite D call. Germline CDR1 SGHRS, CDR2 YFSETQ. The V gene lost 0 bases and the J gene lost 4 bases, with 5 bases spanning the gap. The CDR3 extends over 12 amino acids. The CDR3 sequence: CASSLGWYEQYF. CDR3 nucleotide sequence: TGCGCCAGCAGCTTGGGGTGGTACGAGCAGTACTTC.

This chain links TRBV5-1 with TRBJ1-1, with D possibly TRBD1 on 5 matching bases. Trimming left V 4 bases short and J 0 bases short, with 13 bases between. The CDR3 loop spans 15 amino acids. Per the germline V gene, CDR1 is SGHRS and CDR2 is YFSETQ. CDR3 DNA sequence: TGCGCCAGCAGCCCCCCCGGGGCAATGAACACTGAAGCTTTCTTT. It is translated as CASSPPGAMNTEAFF.

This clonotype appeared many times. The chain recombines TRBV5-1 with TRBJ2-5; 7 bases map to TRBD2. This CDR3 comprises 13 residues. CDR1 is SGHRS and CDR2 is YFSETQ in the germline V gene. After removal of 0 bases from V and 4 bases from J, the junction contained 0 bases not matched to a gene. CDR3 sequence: CASSLAGGETQYF. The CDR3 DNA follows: TGCGCCAGCAGCTTGGCGGGAGGAGAGACCCAGTACTTC.

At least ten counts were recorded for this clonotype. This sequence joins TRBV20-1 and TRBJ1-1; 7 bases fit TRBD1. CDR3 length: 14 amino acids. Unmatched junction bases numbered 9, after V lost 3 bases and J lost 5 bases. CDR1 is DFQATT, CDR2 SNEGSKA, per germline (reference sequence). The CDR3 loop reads CSASRGGGKTEAFF. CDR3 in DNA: TGCAGTGCTAGTCGGGGAGGGGGCAAGACTGAAGCTTTCTTT.

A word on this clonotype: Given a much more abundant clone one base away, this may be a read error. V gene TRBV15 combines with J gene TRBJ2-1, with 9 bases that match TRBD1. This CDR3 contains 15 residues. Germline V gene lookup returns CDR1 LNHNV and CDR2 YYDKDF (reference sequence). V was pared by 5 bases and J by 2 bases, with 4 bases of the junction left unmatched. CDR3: CATSGGQGTYNEQFF. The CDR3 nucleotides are TGTGCCACCAGCGGAGGACAGGGGACCTACAATGAGCAGTTCTTC.

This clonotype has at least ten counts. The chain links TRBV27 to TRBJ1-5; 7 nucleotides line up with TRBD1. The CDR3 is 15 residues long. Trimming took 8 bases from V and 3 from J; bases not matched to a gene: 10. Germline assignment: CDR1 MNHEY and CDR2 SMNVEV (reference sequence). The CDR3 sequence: CASGLGGTDNQPQHF. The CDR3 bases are TGTGCCAGCGGCCTAGGGGGCACTGACAATCAGCCCCAGCATTTT.

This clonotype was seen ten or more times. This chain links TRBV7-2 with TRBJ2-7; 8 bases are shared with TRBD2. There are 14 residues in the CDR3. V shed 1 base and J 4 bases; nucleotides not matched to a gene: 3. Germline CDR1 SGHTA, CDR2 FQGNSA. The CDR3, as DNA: TGTGCCAGCAGCTTAGTGGGACTAGGGTACGAGCAGTACTTC. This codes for CASSLVGLGYEQYF.

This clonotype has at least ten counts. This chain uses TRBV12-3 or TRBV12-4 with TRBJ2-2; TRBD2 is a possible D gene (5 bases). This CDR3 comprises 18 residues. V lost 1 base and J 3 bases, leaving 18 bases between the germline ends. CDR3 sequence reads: CASSLVWPGRRDTGELFF. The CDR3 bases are TGTGCCAGCAGTTTAGTCTGGCCCGGACGGCGGGACACCGGGGAGCTGTTTTTT.

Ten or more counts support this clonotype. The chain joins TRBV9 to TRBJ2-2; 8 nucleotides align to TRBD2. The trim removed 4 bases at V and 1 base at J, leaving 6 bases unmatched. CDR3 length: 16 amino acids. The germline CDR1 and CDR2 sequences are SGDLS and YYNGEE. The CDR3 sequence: CASSPGTRGNTGELFF. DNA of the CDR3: TGTGCCAGCAGCCCAGGGACTAGGGGGAACACCGGGGAGCTGTTTTTT.

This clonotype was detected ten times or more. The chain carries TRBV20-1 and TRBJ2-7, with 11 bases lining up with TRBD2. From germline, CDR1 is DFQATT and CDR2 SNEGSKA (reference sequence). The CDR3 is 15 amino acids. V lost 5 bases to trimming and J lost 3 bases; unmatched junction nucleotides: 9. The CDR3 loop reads CSAGNLAGGRYEQYF. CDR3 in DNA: TGCAGTGCTGGTAACCTAGCGGGGGGACGCTACGAGCAGTACTTC.

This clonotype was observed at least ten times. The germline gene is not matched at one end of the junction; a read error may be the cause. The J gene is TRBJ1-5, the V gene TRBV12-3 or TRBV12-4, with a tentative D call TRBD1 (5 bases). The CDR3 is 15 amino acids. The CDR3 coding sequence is TGTGCCAGCAGTTTTAAAGGGGACCTCCATCAGCCCCAGAATTTT. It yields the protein CASSFKGDLHQPQNF.

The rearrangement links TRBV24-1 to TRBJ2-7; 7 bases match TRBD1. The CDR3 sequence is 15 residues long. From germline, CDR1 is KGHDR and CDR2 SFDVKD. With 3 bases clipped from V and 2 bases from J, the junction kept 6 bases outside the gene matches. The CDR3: CATSDHRGTPYEQYF. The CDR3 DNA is TGTGCCACCAGTGATCACAGGGGTACCCCCTACGAGCAGTACTTC.

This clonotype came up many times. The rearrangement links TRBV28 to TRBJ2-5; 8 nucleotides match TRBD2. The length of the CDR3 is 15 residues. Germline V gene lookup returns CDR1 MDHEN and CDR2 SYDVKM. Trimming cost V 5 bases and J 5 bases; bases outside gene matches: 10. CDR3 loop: CASSRIAGSMETQYF. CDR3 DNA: TGTGCCAGCAGTCGGATAGCGGGATCAATGGAGACCCAGTACTTC.

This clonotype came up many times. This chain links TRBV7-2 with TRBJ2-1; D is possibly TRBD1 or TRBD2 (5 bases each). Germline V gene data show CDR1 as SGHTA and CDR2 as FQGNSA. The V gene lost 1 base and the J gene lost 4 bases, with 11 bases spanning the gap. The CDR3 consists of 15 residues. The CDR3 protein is CASSLEGPAYNEQFF. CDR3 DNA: TGTGCCAGCAGCTTAGAGGGACCCGCATACAATGAGCAGTTCTTC.

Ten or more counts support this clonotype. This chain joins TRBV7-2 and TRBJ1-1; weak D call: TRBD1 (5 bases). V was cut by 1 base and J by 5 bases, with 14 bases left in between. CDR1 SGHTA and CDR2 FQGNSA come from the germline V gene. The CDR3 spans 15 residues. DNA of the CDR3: TGTGCCAGCAGCTTAGGGGGCCAGGGAGGGACTGAAGCTTTCTTT. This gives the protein CASSLGGQGGTEAFF.

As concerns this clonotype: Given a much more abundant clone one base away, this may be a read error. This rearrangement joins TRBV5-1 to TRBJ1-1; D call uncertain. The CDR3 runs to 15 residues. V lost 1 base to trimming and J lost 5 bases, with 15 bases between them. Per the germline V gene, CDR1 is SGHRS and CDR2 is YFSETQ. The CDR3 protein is CASSLWECSGTEAFF. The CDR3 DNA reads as TGCGCCAGCAGCTTGTGGGAGTGTTCGGGAACTGAAGCTTTCTTT.

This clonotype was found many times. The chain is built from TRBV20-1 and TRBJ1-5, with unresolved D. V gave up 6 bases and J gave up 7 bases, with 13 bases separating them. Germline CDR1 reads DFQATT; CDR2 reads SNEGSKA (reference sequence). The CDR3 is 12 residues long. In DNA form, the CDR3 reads TGCAGTGCCGAGTCAGGCGGCCAGCCCCAGCATTTT. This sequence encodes CSAESGGQPQHF.